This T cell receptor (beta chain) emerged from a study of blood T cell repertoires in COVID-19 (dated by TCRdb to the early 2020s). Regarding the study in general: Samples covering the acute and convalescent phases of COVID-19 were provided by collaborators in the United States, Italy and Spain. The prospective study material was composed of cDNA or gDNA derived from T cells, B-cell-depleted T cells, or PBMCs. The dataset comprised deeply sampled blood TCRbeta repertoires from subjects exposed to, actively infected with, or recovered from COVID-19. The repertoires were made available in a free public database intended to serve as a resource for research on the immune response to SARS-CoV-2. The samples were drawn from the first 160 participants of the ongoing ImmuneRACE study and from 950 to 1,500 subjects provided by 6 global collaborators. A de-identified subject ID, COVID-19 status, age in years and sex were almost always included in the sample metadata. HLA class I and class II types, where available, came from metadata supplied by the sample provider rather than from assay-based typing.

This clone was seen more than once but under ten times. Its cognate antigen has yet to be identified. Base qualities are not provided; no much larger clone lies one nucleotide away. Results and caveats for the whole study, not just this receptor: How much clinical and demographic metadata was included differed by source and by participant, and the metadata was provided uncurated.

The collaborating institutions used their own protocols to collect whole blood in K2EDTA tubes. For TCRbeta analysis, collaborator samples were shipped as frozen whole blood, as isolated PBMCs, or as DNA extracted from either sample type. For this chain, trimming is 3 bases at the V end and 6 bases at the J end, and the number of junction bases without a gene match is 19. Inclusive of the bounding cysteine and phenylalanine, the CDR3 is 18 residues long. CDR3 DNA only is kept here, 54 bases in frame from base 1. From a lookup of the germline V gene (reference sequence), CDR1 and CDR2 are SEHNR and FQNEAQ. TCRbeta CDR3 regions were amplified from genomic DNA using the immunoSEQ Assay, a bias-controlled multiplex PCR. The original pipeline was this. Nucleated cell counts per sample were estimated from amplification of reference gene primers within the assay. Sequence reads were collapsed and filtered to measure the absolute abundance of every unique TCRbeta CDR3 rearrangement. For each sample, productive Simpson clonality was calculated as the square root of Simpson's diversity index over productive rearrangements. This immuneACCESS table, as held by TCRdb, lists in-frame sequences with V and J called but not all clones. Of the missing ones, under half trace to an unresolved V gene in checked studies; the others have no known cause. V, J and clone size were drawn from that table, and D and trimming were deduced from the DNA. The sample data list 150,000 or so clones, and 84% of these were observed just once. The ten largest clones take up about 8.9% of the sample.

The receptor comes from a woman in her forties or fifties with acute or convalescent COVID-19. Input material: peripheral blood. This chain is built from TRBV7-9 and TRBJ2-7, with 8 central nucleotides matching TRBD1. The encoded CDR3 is CASSFSRGRRSSIREQYF. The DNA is TGTGCCAGCAGCTTTTCCAGGGGGCGAAGAAGTTCTATCCGCGAGCAGTACTTC.